This passage covers 6 T cell receptor beta chains from one sample sequenced in a study of CD8 T cells in Susac syndrome. Reverse transcription of roughly 0.5 to 1 ug RNA was carried out with random hexamers. MiXCR was run by TCRdb on the immunoSEQ multiplex PCR reads, yielding one entry per CDR3 protein. The repertoire includes under 200,000 distinct CDR3 sequences, 90% to 95% of them detected once, and roughly 0.1% sits in the top ten. Material: CD4+ T cells from PBMCs. These receptors were obtained from a human donor in good health.

The genes are TRBV15 and TRBJ1-6, with 8 nucleotides matching TRBD1. The CDR3 totals 16 residues. Germline CDR1 LNHNV, CDR2 YYDKDF (reference sequence). The J segment lost 10 bases and the V segment lost 5 bases, leaving 13 bases of the junction unmatched. The CDR3 DNA sequence: TGTGCCACCAGCTCCCTCCCCGGGACAGGAGGATCACCCCTCCACTTT. Its protein product is CATSSLPGTGGSPLHF.

This chain connects TRBV7-9 to TRBJ2-1; 7 bases are a match to TRBD1. CDR1 and CDR2 from the germline V gene are SEHNR and FQNEAQ (reference sequence). The CDR3 is 16 amino acids. The trim removed 1 base at V and 1 base at J, leaving 4 bases unmatched. This chain's CDR3 is CASSLGTGVSYNEQFF. The CDR3 DNA reads as TGTGCCAGCAGCTTAGGCACAGGGGTTTCCTACAATGAGCAGTTCTTC.

CDR3 amino acids: CASSQDRASGTYNEQFF. In DNA, the CDR3 is TGCGCCAGCAGCCAAGATCGAGCTAGCGGCACCTACAATGAGCAGTTCTTC. The rearrangement joins TRBV4-1 to TRBJ2-1; 7 bases map to TRBD2. The length of the CDR3 is 17 residues. V was pared by 0 bases and J by 2 bases, with 7 bases of the junction left unmatched. Germline-derived CDR1 and CDR2 are MGHRA and YSYEKL.

The chain carries TRBV5-6 and TRBJ2-7, with D possibly TRBD1 on 6 matching bases. There are 15 residues in the CDR3. V lost 3 bases and J 1 base, leaving 14 bases between the germline ends. Germline loops: CDR1 SGHDT, CDR2 YYEEEE. For the CDR3, the DNA is TGTGCCAGCAGCTCGACAGGTGAGCCGTCCTACGAGCAGTACTTC. Translated: CASSSTGEPSYEQYF.

This clonotype was detected only once. The rearrangement uses TRBV29-1 and TRBJ1-2; no firm D call. Trimming took 5 bases from V and 1 from J, leaving 11 bases between them. The CDR3 loop spans 13 amino acids. In germline, CDR1 is SQVTM, CDR2 ANQGSEA. In nucleotides, the CDR3 is TGCAGCGTTTACCGGGCCATTAACTATGGCTACACCTTC. Translation: CSVYRAINYGYTF. Full variable domain (outside the CDR3, taken from reference TRBV29-1 and TRBJ1-2): SAVISQKPSRDICQRGTSLTIQCQVDSQVTMMFWYRQQPGQSLTLIATANQGSEATYESGFVIDKFPISRPNLTFSTLTVSNMSPEDSSIYLCSVYRAINYGYTFGSGTRLTVV.

The V gene is TRBV29-1, the J gene TRBJ2-3, with D tentatively TRBD2 (5 bases). Trimming removed 6 bases from V and 5 bases from J, with 12 bases in between. Germline V CDR1 and CDR2: SQVTM, ANQGSEA. This CDR3 has 12 residues. The CDR3 reads CSVDLVKDTQYF. In DNA form, the CDR3 reads TGCAGCGTGGACTTAGTGAAAGATACGCAGTATTTT.